This T cell receptor beta chain was sequenced for a study of blood T cell repertoires in COVID-19. Measured with immunoSEQ multiplex PCR; TCRdb has only the in-frame clones, and not every one. Found here are some 16,000 clones, 82% of them singletons; the top ten hold less than 25%. Germline CDR1 reads KGHDR; CDR2 reads SFDVKD. The CDR3 contains 15 residues. V was clipped by 3 bases and J by 8 bases; unmatched bases: 6. Sequencing was performed on peripheral blood. V usage is TRBV24-1 and J usage is TRBJ2-2, with 9 bases identical to TRBD2. The sequence derives from a man older than 75 with active COVID-19. CDR3 DNA: TGTGCCACCAGTGATCCCGGGACTAGCTTTGGGGAGCTGTTTTTT. The encoded protein is CATSDPGTSFGELFF.